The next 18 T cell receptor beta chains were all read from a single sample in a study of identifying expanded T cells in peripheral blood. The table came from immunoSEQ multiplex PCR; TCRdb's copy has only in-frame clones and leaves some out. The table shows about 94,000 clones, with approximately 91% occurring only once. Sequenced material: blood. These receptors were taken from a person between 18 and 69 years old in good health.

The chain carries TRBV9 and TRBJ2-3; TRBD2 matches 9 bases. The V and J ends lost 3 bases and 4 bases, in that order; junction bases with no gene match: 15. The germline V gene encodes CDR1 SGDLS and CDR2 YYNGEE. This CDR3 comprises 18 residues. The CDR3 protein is CASSAIKTSGRGADTQYF. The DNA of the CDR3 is TGTGCCAGCAGCGCCATTAAGACTAGCGGCCGGGGGGCAGATACGCAGTATTTT.

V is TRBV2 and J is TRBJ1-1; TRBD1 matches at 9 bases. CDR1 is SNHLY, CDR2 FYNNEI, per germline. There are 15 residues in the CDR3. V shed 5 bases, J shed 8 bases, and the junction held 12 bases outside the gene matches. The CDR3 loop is CASSLRPDRGPEAFF. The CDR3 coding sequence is TGTGCCAGCAGTCTCCGCCCGGACAGGGGACCCGAAGCTTTCTTT.

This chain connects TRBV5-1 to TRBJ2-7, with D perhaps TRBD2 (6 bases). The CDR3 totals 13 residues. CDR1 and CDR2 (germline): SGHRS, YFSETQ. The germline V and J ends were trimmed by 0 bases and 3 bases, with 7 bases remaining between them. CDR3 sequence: CASSLEGGYEQYF. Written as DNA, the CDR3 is TGCGCCAGCAGCTTGGAGGGAGGCTACGAGCAGTACTTC.

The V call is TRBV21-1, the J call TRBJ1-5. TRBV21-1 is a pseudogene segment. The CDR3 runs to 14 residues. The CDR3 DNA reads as TGTGCCAGCAGCAAAGTGCGGGGGTGGGGGCCCCAGCATTTT. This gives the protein CASSKVRGWGPQHF.

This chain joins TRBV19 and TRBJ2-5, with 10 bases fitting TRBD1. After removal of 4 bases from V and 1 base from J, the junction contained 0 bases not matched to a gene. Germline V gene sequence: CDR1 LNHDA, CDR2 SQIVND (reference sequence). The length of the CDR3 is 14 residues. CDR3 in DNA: TGTGCCAGTAGTAGGGACAGGGGCCAAGAGACCCAGTACTTC. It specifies CASSRDRGQETQYF.

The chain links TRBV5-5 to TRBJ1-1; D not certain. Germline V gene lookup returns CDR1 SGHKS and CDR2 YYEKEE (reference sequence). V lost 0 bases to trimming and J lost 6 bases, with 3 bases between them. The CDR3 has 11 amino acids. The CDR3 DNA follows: TGTGCCAGCAGCTTGGGGGCTGAAGCTTTCTTT. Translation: CASSLGAEAFF.

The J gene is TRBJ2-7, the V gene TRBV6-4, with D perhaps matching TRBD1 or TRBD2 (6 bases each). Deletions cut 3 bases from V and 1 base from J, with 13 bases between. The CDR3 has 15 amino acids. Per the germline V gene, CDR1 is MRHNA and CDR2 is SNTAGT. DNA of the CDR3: TGTGCCAGCAGTGATCAAAGAGGGGGGTCCTACGAGCAGTACTTC. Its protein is CASSDQRGGSYEQYF.

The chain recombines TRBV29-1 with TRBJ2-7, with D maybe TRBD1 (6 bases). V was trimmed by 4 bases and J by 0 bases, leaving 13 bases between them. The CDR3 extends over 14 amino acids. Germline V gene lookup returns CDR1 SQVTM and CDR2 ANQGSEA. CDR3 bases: TGCAGCGTTGTCGGACAGCTGAGCTCCTACGAGCAGTACTTC. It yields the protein CSVVGQLSSYEQYF.

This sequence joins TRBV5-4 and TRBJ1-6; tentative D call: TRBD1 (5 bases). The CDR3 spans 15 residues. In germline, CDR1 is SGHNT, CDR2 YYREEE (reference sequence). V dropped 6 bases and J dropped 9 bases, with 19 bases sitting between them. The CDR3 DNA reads TGTGCCAGCACCTCTGGGACGGATTTGCGTTCACCCCTCCACTTT. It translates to CASTSGTDLRSPLHF.

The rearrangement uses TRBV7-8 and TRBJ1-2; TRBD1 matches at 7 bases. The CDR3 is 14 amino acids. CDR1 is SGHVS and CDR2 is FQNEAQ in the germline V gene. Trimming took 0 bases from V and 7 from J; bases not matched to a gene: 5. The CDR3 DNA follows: TGTGCCAGCAGCTTAGCCGACAGGGTCCTTGGCTACACCTTC. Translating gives CASSLADRVLGYTF.

The CDR3 is CASRTGQGDQPQHF. The CDR3 DNA is TGTGCCAGCAGGACGGGACAGGGGGATCAGCCCCAGCATTTT. The chain links TRBV2 to TRBJ1-5, with 11 bases identical to TRBD1. CDR1 is SNHLY, CDR2 FYNNEI, per germline. Trimming at V came to 6 bases and at J to 5 bases, leaving 3 bases not matched to a gene. This CDR3 comprises 14 residues.

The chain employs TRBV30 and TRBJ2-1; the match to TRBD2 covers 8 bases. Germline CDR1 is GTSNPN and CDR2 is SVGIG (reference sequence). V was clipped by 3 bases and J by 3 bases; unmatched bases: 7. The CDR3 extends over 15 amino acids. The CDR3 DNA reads TGTGCCTGGAGGGGCGGGAGGTCGATCTACAATGAGCAGTTCTTC. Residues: CAWRGGRSIYNEQFF.

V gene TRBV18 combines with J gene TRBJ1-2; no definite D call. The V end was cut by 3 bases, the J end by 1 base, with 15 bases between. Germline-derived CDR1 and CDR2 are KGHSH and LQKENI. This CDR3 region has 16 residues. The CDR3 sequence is CASSPQASRLNYGYTF. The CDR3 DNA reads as TGTGCCAGCTCACCCCAAGCGTCCCGTCTTAACTATGGCTACACCTTC.

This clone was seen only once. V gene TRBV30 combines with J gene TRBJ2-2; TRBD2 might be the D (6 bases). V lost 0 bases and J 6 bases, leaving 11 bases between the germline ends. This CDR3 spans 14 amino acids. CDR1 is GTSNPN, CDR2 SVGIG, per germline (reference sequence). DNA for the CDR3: TGTGCCTGGAGTGTAACGGGAGTCTCCGGGGAGCTGTTTTTT. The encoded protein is CAWSVTGVSGELFF.

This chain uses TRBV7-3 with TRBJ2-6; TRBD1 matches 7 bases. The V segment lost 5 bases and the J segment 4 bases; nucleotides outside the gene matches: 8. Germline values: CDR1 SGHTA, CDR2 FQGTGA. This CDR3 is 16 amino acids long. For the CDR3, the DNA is TGTGCCAGCAGCATCGACAGGGCTGGCGGGGCCAACGTCCTGACTTTC. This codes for CASSIDRAGGANVLTF. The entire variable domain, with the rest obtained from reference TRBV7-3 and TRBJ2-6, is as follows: GAGVSQTPSNKVTEKGKYVELRCDPISGHTALYWYRQSLGQGPEFLIYFQGTGAADDSGLPNDRFFAVRPEGSVSTLKIQRTERGDSAVYLCASSIDRAGGANVLTFGAGSRLTVL.

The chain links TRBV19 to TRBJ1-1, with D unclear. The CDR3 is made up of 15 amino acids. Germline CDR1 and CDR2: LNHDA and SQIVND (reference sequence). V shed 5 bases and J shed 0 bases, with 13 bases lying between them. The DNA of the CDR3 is TGTGCCAGTAGTCCAAGGGCCGGTATGAACACTGAAGCTTTCTTT. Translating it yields CASSPRAGMNTEAFF.

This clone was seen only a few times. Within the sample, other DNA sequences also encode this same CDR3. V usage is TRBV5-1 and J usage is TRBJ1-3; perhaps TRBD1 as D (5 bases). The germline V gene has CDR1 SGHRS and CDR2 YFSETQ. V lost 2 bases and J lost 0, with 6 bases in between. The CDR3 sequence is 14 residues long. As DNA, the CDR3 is TGCGCCAGCAGCTTAGGGGACTCTGGAAACACCATATATTTT. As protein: CASSLGDSGNTIYF.

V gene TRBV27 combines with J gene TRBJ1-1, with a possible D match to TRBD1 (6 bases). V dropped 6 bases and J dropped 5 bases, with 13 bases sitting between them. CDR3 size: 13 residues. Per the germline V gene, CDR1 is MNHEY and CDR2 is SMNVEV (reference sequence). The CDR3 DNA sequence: TGTGCCAGCAGCTATACAGGGAAAACTGAAGCTTTCTTT. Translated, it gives CASSYTGKTEAFF.